Listed here are 17 T cell receptor beta chains from one sample, sequenced in a study of CXCR3-negative and CXCR3-positive naive CD8 T cells. UMI-labeled TRB cDNA libraries were prepared by 5' RACE. From its re-call of the 5' RACE reads, TCRdb lists each CDR3 protein once, without DNA. The table for this sample gives 100,000 to 150,000 distinct CDR3 sequences. Sequenced material: naive CXCR3- CD8+ T cells from blood. Subset: CD45RO-CCR7+CD27+CD95- naive CD8+ T cells lacking CXCR3 (TNR3-). The receptor source for this set is a human donor in good health. Some clones in this sample may be carry-over from other donors' samples.

The chain joins TRBV7-3 to TRBJ1-1; there is no DNA to check the TCRdb D call of TRBD1. CDR1 and CDR2 from the germline V gene are SGHTA and FQGTGA. This CDR3 contains 15 residues. CDR3: CASSLTGQGNTEAFF.

The V and J genes are TRBV4-1 and TRBJ1-2. The CDR3 is 12 amino acids. Per the germline V gene, CDR1 is MGHRA and CDR2 is YSYEKL. Here the CDR3 reads CASSDLGYGYTF.

V gene TRBV7-8 combines with J gene TRBJ2-7; the D call of TRBD2 rests on TCRdb alone, since no DNA is present to check it. The CDR3 totals 13 residues. Germline assignment: CDR1 SGHVS and CDR2 FQNEAQ. CDR3: CASSFRATSIPYF.

This chain joins TRBV25-1 and TRBJ2-2; as DNA is missing, the TRBD1 call by TCRdb cannot be tested. CDR3 size: 16 residues. Looked up from germline, CDR1 is MGHDK and CDR2 is SYGVNS. CDR3 residues: CASRFTGTGGPGELFF.

The chain employs TRBV9 and TRBJ2-7. CDR1 is SGDLS and CDR2 is YYNGEE in the germline V gene. The CDR3 runs to 15 residues. CDR3: CASSVCSGTACEQYF.

The chain joins TRBV3-1 to TRBJ2-1. In germline, CDR1 is LGHDT, CDR2 YNNKEL (reference sequence). CDR3 size: 13 residues. CDR3 amino acids: CASSQYFHNEQFF.

The V call is TRBV27, the J call TRBJ1-1; TCRdb's D call of TRBD1 is untestable without DNA. This CDR3 is built from 13 residues. Germline V lookup: CDR1 MNHEY, CDR2 SMNVEV (reference sequence). CDR3 protein: CASGSDRDTEAFF.

The chain is built from TRBV4-3 and TRBJ2-7; TCRdb reports TRBD2, a call that lacks DNA to check it against. In germline, CDR1 is LGHNA, CDR2 YSLEER. This CDR3 has 19 amino acids. The chain's CDR3 is CASSQERIGGTSEAYEQYF.

The gene calls are TRBV29-1 and TRBJ2-7; TCRdb lists TRBD1, though no DNA is available to test this call. The CDR3 is 14 amino acids. Germline V lookup: CDR1 SQVTM, CDR2 ANQGSEA. The CDR3 loop reads CSVGGGGASNEQYF.

The chain carries TRBV14 and TRBJ2-3. Per germline, CDR1 SGHDN and CDR2 FVKESK. CDR3 length: 14 amino acids. CDR3 in amino acids: CASSPILPTDTQYF. Full variable domain (remainder filled in from reference TRBV14 and TRBJ2-3): EAGVTQFPSHSVIEKGQTVTLRCDPISGHDNLYWYRRVMGKEIKFLLHFVKESKQDESGMPNNRFLAERTGGTYSTLKVQPAELEDSGVYFCASSPILPTDTQYFGPGTRLTVL.

CDR3 sequence: CSLRRAPYYGYTF. The gene calls are TRBV20-1 and TRBJ1-2. This CDR3 has 13 amino acids. Germline loops: CDR1 DFQATT, CDR2 SNEGSKA (reference sequence).

Here the CDR3 reads CASSSDTPSYEQYF. The chain is built from TRBV4-1 and TRBJ2-7. Germline CDR1 and CDR2: MGHRA and YSYEKL. The CDR3 spans 14 residues.

V and J are TRBV6-5 and TRBJ2-2; TCRdb calls TRBD2, which cannot be checked without DNA. The CDR3 consists of 16 residues. Germline CDR1 is MNHEY and CDR2 is SVGAGI. This CDR3 is CASSYRTAGPTGELFF.

CDR3 amino acids: CASSPRTVRSLTQYF. The rearrangement links TRBV28 to TRBJ2-5; without DNA, the TCRdb call of TRBD1 cannot be checked. The germline V gene encodes CDR1 MDHEN and CDR2 SYDVKM. The CDR3 spans 15 residues. The whole variable domain, filled in from reference TRBV28 and TRBJ2-5, reads DVKVTQSSRYLVKRTGEKVFLECVQDMDHENMFWYRQDPGLGLRLIYFSYDVKMKEKGDIPEGYSVSREKKERFSLILESASTNQTSMYLCASSPRTVRSLTQYFGPGTRLLVL.

The V gene is TRBV29-1, the J gene TRBJ1-2; TCRdb gives TRBD1 as the D gene, but with no DNA this cannot be confirmed. The CDR3 runs 14 residues. Germline loops: CDR1 SQVTM, CDR2 ANQGSEA. The CDR3 is CSATGTGGDYGYTF. Based on the CDR3 plus reference TRBV29-1 and TRBJ1-2, the full variable domain is SAVISQKPSRDICQRGTSLTIQCQVDSQVTMMFWYRQQPGQSLTLIATANQGSEATYESGFVIDKFPISRPNLTFSTLTVSNMSPEDSSIYLCSATGTGGDYGYTFGSGTRLTVV.

The chain joins TRBV4-3 to TRBJ2-7; the D call from TCRdb, TRBD1, cannot be confirmed without DNA. There are 15 residues in the CDR3. Germline V gives CDR1 LGHNA, CDR2 YSLEER. The CDR3 loop is CASSQVTGGGYEQYF.

The CDR3 region is CSATGATYEQYF. This rearrangement joins TRBV20-1 to TRBJ2-7. This CDR3 is 12 amino acids long. Looked up from germline, CDR1 is DFQATT and CDR2 is SNEGSKA (reference sequence).